These 13 T cell receptor beta chains were sequenced from one sample in a study of response to subunit inactivated influenza vaccine. TCRdb passed the RT-PCR reads through MiXCR, listing each CDR3 protein once. In the table there are 450,000 to 550,000 distinct CDR3 sequences, about 25% of which are singletons. Sequenced here: CD4+ T cells sorted from PBMCs, sampled around 5 days after vaccination. The receptor set was obtained from a man aged 45-60 years who received an inactivated influenza vaccine.

The chain couples TRBV7-2 to TRBJ2-1; D may be TRBD1 (5 bases). This CDR3 has 15 amino acids. Trimming stripped 2 bases from V and 4 bases from J, with 12 bases between. The germline V gene has CDR1 SGHTA and CDR2 FQGNSA. CDR3 sequence (DNA): TGTGCCAGCAGCTTACAACAGGCCCAATACAATGAGCAGTTCTTC. Translating it yields CASSLQQAQYNEQFF.

This clonotype is a singleton in its sample. V gene TRBV20-1 combines with J gene TRBJ2-2, with 7 bases that match TRBD2. Germline V CDR1 and CDR2: DFQATT, SNEGSKA (reference sequence). The trim removed 0 bases at V and 2 bases at J, leaving 3 bases unmatched. CDR3 length: 15 amino acids. The CDR3 loop is CSARDRGSNTGELFF. CDR3 in DNA: TGCAGTGCTAGAGACCGCGGGAGCAACACCGGGGAGCTGTTTTTT.

This clonotype was observed a handful of times. The chain employs TRBV20-1 and TRBJ2-7; TRBD1 is a possible D gene (6 bases). The germline gives CDR1 DFQATT, CDR2 SNEGSKA (reference sequence). CDR3 length: 14 amino acids. The ends were cut back, 0 bases at V and 3 bases at J, with 12 bases in the middle. This chain's CDR3 is CSARDIQGNYEQYF. The CDR3 bases are TGCAGTGCTAGAGATATACAGGGAAACTACGAGCAGTACTTC.

Worth noting for this clonotype: A read error may be the cause here, since a much bigger clone is one base away. This chain links TRBV5-1 with TRBJ2-2, with a tentative D call TRBD1 (5 bases). Germline lookup yields CDR1 SGHRS and CDR2 YFSETQ. The CDR3 length is 14 residues. Trimming took off 4 bases at V and 5 bases at J, with 12 bases between the two ends. The CDR3 reads CASSIGQRTGELFF. CDR3 nucleotides: TGCGCCAGCAGCATAGGACAAAGGACCGGGGAGCTGTTTTTT.

In this sample, this clonotype turned up a few times. CDR3 sequence: CSVVFGTGAYEQYF. The CDR3 DNA sequence: TGCAGCGTGGTTTTCGGGACAGGGGCCTACGAGCAGTACTTC. V usage is TRBV29-1 and J usage is TRBJ2-7; 10 bases fit TRBD1. The V gene end was trimmed by 6 bases and the J gene end by 2 bases; junction bases not matched to a gene: 7. This CDR3 has 14 amino acids. Per germline, CDR1 SQVTM and CDR2 ANQGSEA.

The chain employs TRBV6-1 and TRBJ2-7; 13 nucleotides align to TRBD2. The V and J ends lost 6 bases and 3 bases, in that order; junction bases with no gene match: 8. CDR3 length: 16 residues. In germline, CDR1 is MNHNS, CDR2 SASEGT. DNA of the CDR3: TGTGCCAGCAGGCCCGGGACTAGCGGGACAAACTACGAGCAGTACTTC. Translated: CASRPGTSGTNYEQYF.

This clonotype was counted between two and nine times. The chain uses TRBV20-1 and TRBJ2-1; 10 bases are shared with TRBD2. The trim removed 1 base at V and 1 base at J, leaving 4 bases unmatched. CDR1 and CDR2 (germline): DFQATT, SNEGSKA (reference sequence). This CDR3 spans 16 amino acids. The DNA for the CDR3 is TGCAGTGCTAGAGGTCTAGCGGGAGATTCCTACAATGAGCAGTTCTTC. Translated, it gives CSARGLAGDSYNEQFF.

The chain combines TRBV20-1 with TRBJ2-5; 7 nucleotides align to TRBD1. This CDR3 region has 13 residues. V lost 6 bases to trimming and J lost 4 bases; unmatched junction nucleotides: 8. The V gene's germline CDR1 is DFQATT and CDR2 SNEGSKA (reference sequence). The CDR3: CSATVTGRETQYF. DNA of the CDR3: TGCAGTGCGACCGTGACAGGGAGAGAGACCCAGTACTTC.

This sequence joins TRBV3-1 and TRBJ1-1; 11 nucleotides align to TRBD1. This CDR3 region has 18 residues. CDR1 and CDR2 (germline): LGHDT, YNNKEL (reference sequence). J lost 0 bases, V lost 8 bases, and 14 bases had no gene match. Here the CDR3 DNA reads TGTGCCAGCTGTCCCGGGGTGGGACAGGGGGGCCTGAACACTGAAGCTTTCTTT. This encodes CASCPGVGQGGLNTEAFF.

The chain links TRBV5-1 to TRBJ2-1; TRBD2 aligns across 7 bases. CDR1 is SGHRS, CDR2 YFSETQ, per germline. This CDR3 has 12 residues. J was trimmed by 10 bases and V by 4 bases; bases with no gene match: 5. The CDR3 region is CASSAGVSEQFF. CDR3 in DNA: TGCGCCAGCAGCGCGGGGGTATCGGAGCAGTTCTTC.

This clonotype was detected only a few times. This sequence joins TRBV7-9 and TRBJ1-2, with TRBD1 matching 8 bases. This CDR3 spans 15 amino acids. With V trimmed by 5 bases and J by 4 bases, 9 bases remained unmatched. Germline CDR1 is SEHNR and CDR2 is FQNEAQ (reference sequence). The CDR3 DNA follows: TGTGCCAGCAGCAAAGGGACAGGAACTCTCTATGGCTACACCTTC. Residues: CASSKGTGTLYGYTF.

This clonotype appeared a few times. V usage is TRBV20-1 and J usage is TRBJ1-1; D gene uncertain. Germline lookup yields CDR1 DFQATT and CDR2 SNEGSKA (reference sequence). Trimming took off 1 base at V and 0 bases at J, with 9 bases between the two ends. CDR3 length: 14 amino acids. The CDR3 DNA reads as TGCAGTGCTAGAGTTTGGACCATGAACACTGAAGCTTTCTTT. It translates to CSARVWTMNTEAFF.

The chain links TRBV30 to TRBJ2-7, with 9 bases aligning to TRBD2. V trimming: 2 bases; J trimming: 0 bases; junction bases outside the gene matches: 11. The CDR3 is 17 residues long. CDR1 is GTSNPN and CDR2 is SVGIG in the germline V gene (reference sequence). CDR3 loop: CAWSSSSGVPSSYEQYF. DNA of the CDR3: TGTGCCTGGAGTTCATCTAGCGGGGTGCCGAGCTCCTACGAGCAGTACTTC.